This record concerns one TCR beta chain sequence. This record comes from a study of blood T cell repertoires in COVID-19. The wider study: The study drew acute and convalescent COVID-19 samples from the United States, Italy and Spain. The cDNA or gDNA used as material had been derived from T cells, B-cell-depleted T cells, or PBMCs.

The study drew participants aged about 18 to 95 years from about two dozen US areas. Authors' processing steps: Quantification of nucleated cells was approximated via reference gene primer amplification. The assay was immunoSEQ multiplex PCR, and TCRdb's table has in-frame clones only and misses some. The DNA was the basis for D and trimming; V, J and clone size are from that table. Among around 200,000 clones listed, approximately 90% were seen once. In germline, CDR1 is SGHVS, CDR2 FQNEAQ. V lost 2 bases and J 10 bases, leaving 9 bases between the germline ends. This CDR3 comprises 12 residues. The sequenced sample was PBMCs or T cells enriched from blood (not recorded which). The rearrangement joins TRBV7-8 to TRBJ2-1; no clear D gene. The TCR was taken from a woman aged 40 to 50 with acute COVID-19. CDR3 amino acids: CASSLSSLEQFF. The CDR3 DNA follows: TGTGCCAGCAGCTTATCCTCTTTGGAGCAGTTCTTC.